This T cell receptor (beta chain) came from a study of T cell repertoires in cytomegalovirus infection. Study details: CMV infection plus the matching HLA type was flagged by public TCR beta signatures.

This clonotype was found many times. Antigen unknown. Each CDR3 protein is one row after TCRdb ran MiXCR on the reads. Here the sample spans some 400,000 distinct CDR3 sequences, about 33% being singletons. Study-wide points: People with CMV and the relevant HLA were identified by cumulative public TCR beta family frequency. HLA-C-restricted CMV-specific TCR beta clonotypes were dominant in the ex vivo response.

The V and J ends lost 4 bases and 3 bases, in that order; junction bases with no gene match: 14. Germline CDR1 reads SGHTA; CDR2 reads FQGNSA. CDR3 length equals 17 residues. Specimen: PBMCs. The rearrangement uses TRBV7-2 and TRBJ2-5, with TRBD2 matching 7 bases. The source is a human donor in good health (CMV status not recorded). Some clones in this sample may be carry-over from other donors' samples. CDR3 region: CASSSQLPSGVEETQYF. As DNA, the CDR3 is TGTGCCAGCAGCTCCCAACTACCCAGCGGGGTGGAAGAGACCCAGTACTTC. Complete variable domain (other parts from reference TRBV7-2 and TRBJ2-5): GAGVSQSPSNKVTEKGKDVELRCDPISGHTALYWYRQSLGQGLEFLIYFQGNSAPDKSGLPSDRFSAERTGGSVSTLTIQRTQQEDSAVYLCASSSQLPSGVEETQYFGPGTRLLVL.